The source of this TCR beta chain is a study of Tregs in tolerant kidney transplant recipients. Study-level findings and limits: Validation in larger populations is needed because few patients were studied. This study did not directly address biological reproducibility. Tregs expanded with activated donor B cells seemed most donor-specific.

This clone has only a few counts. The target antigen is unknown. CD4+CD25+CD127- Tregs, CD4+CD25- non-Tregs, CD4 and CD8 cells were sorted. Sequencing used immunoSEQ multiplex PCR; TCRdb keeps in-frame clones, though not all of them. The sample yields approximately 60,000 clones, around four fifths seen once. Material for sequencing was CD4+ T cells from blood. The sequence derives from a human donor in good health.

The CDR3 DNA is TGTGCCAGTAGTCCAGGGATAGGAAGCAATCAGCCCCAGCATTTT. This sequence encodes CASSPGIGSNQPQHF. V and J are TRBV19 and TRBJ1-5; maybe TRBD1 (5 bases). V lost 5 bases to trimming and J lost 1 base, with 12 bases between them. The germline gives CDR1 LNHDA, CDR2 SQIVND (reference sequence). The CDR3 is 15 residues long.